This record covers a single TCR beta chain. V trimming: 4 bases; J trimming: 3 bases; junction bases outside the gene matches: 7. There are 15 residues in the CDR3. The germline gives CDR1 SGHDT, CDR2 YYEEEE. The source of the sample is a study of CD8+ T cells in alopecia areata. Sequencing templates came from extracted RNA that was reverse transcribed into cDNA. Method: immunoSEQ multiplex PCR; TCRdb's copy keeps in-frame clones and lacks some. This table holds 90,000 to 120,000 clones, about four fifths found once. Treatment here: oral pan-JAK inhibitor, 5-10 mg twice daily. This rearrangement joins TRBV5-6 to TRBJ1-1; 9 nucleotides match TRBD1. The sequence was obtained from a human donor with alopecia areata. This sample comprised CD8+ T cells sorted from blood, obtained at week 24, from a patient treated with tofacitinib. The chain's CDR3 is CASSTRTGVDTEAFF. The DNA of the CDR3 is TGTGCCAGCAGCACCCGGACAGGGGTTGACACTGAAGCTTTCTTT.